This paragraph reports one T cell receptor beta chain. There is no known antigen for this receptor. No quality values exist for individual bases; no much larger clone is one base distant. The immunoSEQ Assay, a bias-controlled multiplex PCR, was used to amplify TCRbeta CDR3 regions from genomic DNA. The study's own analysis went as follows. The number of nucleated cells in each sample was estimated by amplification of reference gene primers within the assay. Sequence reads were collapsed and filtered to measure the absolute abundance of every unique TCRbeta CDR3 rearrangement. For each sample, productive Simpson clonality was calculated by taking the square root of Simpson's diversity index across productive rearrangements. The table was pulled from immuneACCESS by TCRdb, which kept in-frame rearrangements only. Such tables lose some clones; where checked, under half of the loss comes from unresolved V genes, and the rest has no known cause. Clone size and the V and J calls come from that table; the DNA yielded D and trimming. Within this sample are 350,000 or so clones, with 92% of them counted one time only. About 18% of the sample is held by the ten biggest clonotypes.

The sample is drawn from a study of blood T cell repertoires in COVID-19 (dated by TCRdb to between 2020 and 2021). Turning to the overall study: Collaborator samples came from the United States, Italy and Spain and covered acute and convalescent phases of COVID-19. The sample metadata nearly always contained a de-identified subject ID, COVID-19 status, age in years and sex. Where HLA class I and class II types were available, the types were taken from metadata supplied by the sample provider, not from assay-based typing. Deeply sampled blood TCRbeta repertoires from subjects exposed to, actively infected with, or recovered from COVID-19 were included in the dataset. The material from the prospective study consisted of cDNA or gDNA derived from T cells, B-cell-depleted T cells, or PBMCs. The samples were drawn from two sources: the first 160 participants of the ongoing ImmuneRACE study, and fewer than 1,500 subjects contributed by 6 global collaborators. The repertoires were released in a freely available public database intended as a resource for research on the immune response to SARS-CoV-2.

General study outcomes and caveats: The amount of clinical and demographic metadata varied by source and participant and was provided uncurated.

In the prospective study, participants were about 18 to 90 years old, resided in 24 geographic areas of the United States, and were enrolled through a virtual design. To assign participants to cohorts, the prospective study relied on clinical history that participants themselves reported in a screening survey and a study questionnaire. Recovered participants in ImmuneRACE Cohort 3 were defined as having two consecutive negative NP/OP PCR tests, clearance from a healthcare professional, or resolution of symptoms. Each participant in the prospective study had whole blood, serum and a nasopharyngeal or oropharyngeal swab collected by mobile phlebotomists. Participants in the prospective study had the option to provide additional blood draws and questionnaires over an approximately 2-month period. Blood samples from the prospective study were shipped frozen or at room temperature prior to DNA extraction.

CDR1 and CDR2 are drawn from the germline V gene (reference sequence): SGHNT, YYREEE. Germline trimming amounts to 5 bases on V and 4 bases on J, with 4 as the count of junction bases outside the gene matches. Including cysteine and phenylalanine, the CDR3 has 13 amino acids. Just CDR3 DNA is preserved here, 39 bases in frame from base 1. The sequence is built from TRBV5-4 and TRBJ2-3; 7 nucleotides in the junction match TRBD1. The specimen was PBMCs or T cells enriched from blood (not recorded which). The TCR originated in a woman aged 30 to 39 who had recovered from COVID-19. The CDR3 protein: CASSPDRADTQYF. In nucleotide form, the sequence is TGTGCCAGCAGTCCCGACAGGGCAGATACGCAGTATTTT.